This is a list of T cell receptor beta chains from one sample in a study of T cell responses to AZD1222 COVID-19 vaccine. Profiling relied on immunoSEQ multiplex PCR, and the TCRdb table lists in-frame clones only, not all of them. The table includes a few hundred thousand clones, 90% to 95% detected once. Sample: peripheral blood, taken on day 0 of AZD1222 vaccination. The origin of the receptors is an adult in good health. CDR3s include the opening cysteine and the closing phenylalanine or tryptophan.

>TRBJ1-5|TRBV5-6
CASSPSWVTGDNQPQHF
>TRBJ1-1|TRBV28
CASSFSNRHTEAFF
>TRBJ2-7|TRBV28
CASSTPDRSRYEQYF
>TRBJ1-2|TRBV3-1/TRBV3-2
CASSPDRDNYGYTF
>TRBJ1-2|TRBV6-2/TRBV6-3
CASSSQGVGYTF
>TRBJ1-2|TRBV28
CASSSPGTPFYGYTF
>TRBJ2-7|TRBV5-1
CASSSFSGGPSYEQYF
>TRBJ1-3|TRBV7-9
CASLGSGNTIYF
>TRBJ2-7|TRBV15
CATSREAQRSYEQYF
>TRBJ1-2|TRBV6-5
CASSYSTGGYYGYTF
>TRBJ2-7|TRBV5-1
CASFDGHLSYEQYF
>TRBJ1-2|TRBV19
CASKARSYGYTF